These 19 T cell receptor beta chains were sequenced from one sample in a study of blood T cell repertoires in COVID-19. Profiling relied on immunoSEQ multiplex PCR, and the TCRdb table lists in-frame clones only, not all of them. The sample lists approximately 380,000 clones, about 85% occurring once. The sequenced sample was peripheral blood. The receptors were gathered from a woman between 18 and 29 years old with acute or convalescent COVID-19.

The V gene is TRBV19, the J gene TRBJ1-6, with TRBD1 matching 7 bases. V lost 7 bases to trimming and J lost 8 bases; unmatched junction nucleotides: 11. The CDR3 spans 15 residues. Per germline, CDR1 LNHDA and CDR2 SQIVND (reference sequence). CDR3 DNA sequence: TGTGCCAGTACGTATCAGGGACAGAGAGATTCACCCCTCCACTTT. Translated: CASTYQGQRDSPLHF. The whole variable domain, remainder taken from reference TRBV19 and TRBJ1-6, is DGGITQSPKYLFRKEGQNVTLSCEQNLNHDAMYWYRQDPGQGLRLIYYSQIVNDFQKGDIAEGYSVSREKKESFPLTVTSAQKNPTAFYLCASTYQGQRDSPLHFGNGTRLTVT.

The rearrangement links TRBV2 to TRBJ1-6; TRBD1 is a possible D gene (5 bases). Germline values: CDR1 SNHLY, CDR2 FYNNEI. Trimming removed 7 bases from V and 2 bases from J, with 6 bases in between. This CDR3 spans 13 amino acids. Here the CDR3 DNA reads TGTGCCAGCATAGGGGCCTATAATTCACCCCTCCACTTT. This encodes CASIGAYNSPLHF.

The V gene is TRBV2, the J gene TRBJ1-1, with TRBD1 identical over 9 bases. Trimming removed 3 bases from V and 1 base from J; junction bases left unmatched: 3. Germline V gives CDR1 SNHLY, CDR2 FYNNEI. The CDR3 runs 15 residues. CDR3 in amino acids: CASSEQGQGNTEAFF. In DNA form, the CDR3 reads TGTGCCAGCAGTGAGCAGGGACAGGGGAACACTGAAGCTTTCTTT.

In its sample, this clone was seen a few times. The V gene is TRBV28, the J gene TRBJ2-7; 10 bases agree with TRBD1. J gave up 5 bases and V 2 bases, and 6 bases lay outside the gene matches. CDR1 MDHEN and CDR2 SYDVKM come from the germline V gene. This CDR3 contains 15 residues. The CDR3 nucleotides are TGTGCCAGCAGTTTAGCGACAGGGGGCTTAAACGAGCAGTACTTC. Its translation: CASSLATGGLNEQYF.

The chain has TRBV28 and TRBJ2-7; the match to TRBD1 covers 7 bases. Germline-derived CDR1 and CDR2 are MDHEN and SYDVKM. V lost 7 bases, J lost 6 bases, and 9 bases stayed unmatched. The CDR3 sequence is 13 residues long. CDR3 coding DNA: TGTGCCAGCACCGACTCGACAGGGCTCGAGCAGTACTTC. This sequence encodes CASTDSTGLEQYF.

This clone was seen more than once but under ten times. The chain carries TRBV5-4 and TRBJ1-3; 10 bases fit TRBD1. The junction had 3 bases not matched to a gene; V was cut back by 3 bases and J by 0 bases. The V gene's germline CDR1 is SGHNT and CDR2 YYREEE (reference sequence). The CDR3 spans 16 residues. CDR3 in amino acids: CASSSRQGASGNTIYF. The CDR3, as DNA: TGTGCCAGCAGCTCCCGACAGGGGGCCTCTGGAAACACCATATATTTT.

In its sample, this clone was seen a few times. The J gene is TRBJ1-2, the V gene TRBV5-1; the match to TRBD1 covers 8 bases. CDR1 is SGHRS, CDR2 YFSETQ, per germline. CDR3 length equals 14 residues. The trim removed 2 bases at V and 7 bases at J, leaving 7 bases unmatched. The CDR3 is CASSFDRGSVGYTF. The CDR3 DNA sequence: TGCGCCAGCAGCTTTGACAGGGGTTCGGTTGGCTACACCTTC.

This sequence joins TRBV29-1 and TRBJ2-7, with TRBD1 matching 9 bases. This CDR3 is built from 13 residues. V lost 4 bases and J lost 4; bases outside the gene matches: 5. Germline lookup yields CDR1 SQVTM and CDR2 ANQGSEA. For the CDR3, the DNA is TGCAGCGTTGTTGGGACAGGGATGTACGAGCAGTACTTC. This translates into CSVVGTGMYEQYF.

The genes are TRBV9 and TRBJ2-7, with D perhaps matching TRBD2 (5 bases). Germline CDR1 reads SGDLS; CDR2 reads YYNGEE. The CDR3 loop spans 15 amino acids. V shed 4 bases and J shed 3 bases, with 17 bases lying between them. CDR3 DNA: TGTGCCAGCAGCCTCACGGGAAGCACCGGCTACGAGCAGTACTTC. Encoded protein: CASSLTGSTGYEQYF.

The chain is built from TRBV18 and TRBJ2-7; the match to TRBD1 covers 9 bases. V gave up 10 bases and J gave up 2 bases; unmatched junction bases: 6. CDR3 length: 13 residues. Per the germline V gene, CDR1 is KGHSH and CDR2 is LQKENI. CDR3 sequence: CATNRGPTYEQYF. The CDR3 region has the DNA TGTGCCACCAACAGGGGGCCAACCTACGAGCAGTACTTC. Combining the CDR3 with reference TRBV18 and TRBJ2-7 gives the whole variable domain NAGVMQNPRHLVRRRGQEARLRCSPMKGHSHVYWYRQLPEEGLKFMVYLQKENIIDESGMPKERFSAEFPKEGPSILRIQQVVRGDSAAYFCATNRGPTYEQYFGPGTRLTVT.

This clone has a count of ten or more. This chain links TRBV28 with TRBJ2-3, with 11 bases identical to TRBD2. Germline V gives CDR1 MDHEN, CDR2 SYDVKM. The CDR3 sequence is 16 residues long. The junction had 7 bases not matched to a gene; V was cut back by 6 bases and J by 2 bases. CDR3 residues: CASSPSGRNITDTQYF. CDR3 DNA sequence: TGTGCCAGCAGCCCTAGCGGGAGGAACATCACAGATACGCAGTATTTT.

V usage is TRBV9 and J usage is TRBJ2-2; no firm D call. Germline V gives CDR1 SGDLS, CDR2 YYNGEE. Trimming took 4 bases from V and 10 from J, leaving 11 bases between them. The CDR3 is made up of 12 amino acids. CDR3 sequence (DNA): TGTGCCAGCAGCCCAGGCCCCATGGAGCTGTTTTTT. Encoded protein: CASSPGPMELFF.

The chain joins TRBV4-1 to TRBJ1-1, with TRBD1 as a possible D gene (5 bases). Germline V CDR1 and CDR2: MGHRA, YSYEKL. V gave up 1 base and J gave up 7 bases, with 16 bases separating them. The CDR3 loop spans 15 amino acids. CDR3 nucleotides: TGCGCCAGCAGCCAAGTAGGTGTCGGGGGTAGTGAAGCTTTCTTT. This gives the protein CASSQVGVGGSEAFF.

The V and J genes are TRBV27 and TRBJ2-2, with 7 bases that match TRBD1. CDR3 size: 14 residues. The trim removed 6 bases at V and 5 bases at J, leaving 6 bases unmatched. From germline, CDR1 is MNHEY and CDR2 SMNVEV (reference sequence). The CDR3 DNA reads TGTGCCAGCAGGGGGTCAGGGGGAACCGGGGAGCTGTTTTTT. This sequence encodes CASRGSGGTGELFF.

The chain recombines TRBV4-1 with TRBJ2-1; 10 nucleotides match TRBD2. Per the germline V gene, CDR1 is MGHRA and CDR2 is YSYEKL. V dropped 3 bases and J dropped 2; count of bases not matched to a gene: 13. The CDR3 is made up of 19 amino acids. CDR3 in DNA: TGCGCCAGCAGCCACCTCATCCCGCTAGCGGGAGTAACCTACAATGAGCAGTTCTTC. Translated: CASSHLIPLAGVTYNEQFF.

The rearrangement joins TRBV10-3 to TRBJ1-1; 7 bases match TRBD1. Germline lookup yields CDR1 ENHRY and CDR2 SYGVKD. This CDR3 comprises 11 residues. V trimming: 8 bases; J trimming: 11 bases; junction bases outside the gene matches: 8. The CDR3 DNA follows: TGTGCCATCCGAGGGGGCCCTATGGCTTTCTTT. This gives the protein CAIRGGPMAFF.

The rearrangement joins TRBV29-1 to TRBJ1-1; D gene ambiguous. Per the germline V gene, CDR1 is SQVTM and CDR2 is ANQGSEA. Trimming stripped 0 bases from V and 5 bases from J, with 13 bases between. CDR3 length: 14 amino acids. The CDR3: CSVEDSPGGTEAFF. In DNA form, the CDR3 reads TGCAGCGTTGAAGACAGCCCAGGCGGGACTGAAGCTTTCTTT. The full variable domain, its missing parts supplied by reference TRBV29-1 and TRBJ1-1, is SAVISQKPSRDICQRGTSLTIQCQVDSQVTMMFWYRQQPGQSLTLIATANQGSEATYESGFVIDKFPISRPNLTFSTLTVSNMSPEDSSIYLCSVEDSPGGTEAFFGQGTRLTVV.

The chain combines TRBV7-3 with TRBJ1-2, with 9 bases identical to TRBD1. The CDR3 contains 13 residues. V shed 5 bases and J 8 bases; nucleotides not matched to a gene: 6. Germline lookup yields CDR1 SGHTA and CDR2 FQGTGA. This CDR3 is CASSPQGAGGYTF. Written as DNA, the CDR3 is TGTGCCAGCAGCCCACAGGGGGCAGGCGGCTACACCTTC.

The gene calls are TRBV7-9 and TRBJ1-5, with 8 nucleotides matching TRBD1. The CDR3 extends over 16 amino acids. Germline loops: CDR1 SEHNR, CDR2 FQNEAQ (reference sequence). V was clipped by 5 bases and J by 0 bases; unmatched bases: 6. The CDR3 DNA is TGTGCCAGCAGCCCTCAGGGACAGGATAGCAATCAGCCCCAGCATTTT. This encodes CASSPQGQDSNQPQHF.